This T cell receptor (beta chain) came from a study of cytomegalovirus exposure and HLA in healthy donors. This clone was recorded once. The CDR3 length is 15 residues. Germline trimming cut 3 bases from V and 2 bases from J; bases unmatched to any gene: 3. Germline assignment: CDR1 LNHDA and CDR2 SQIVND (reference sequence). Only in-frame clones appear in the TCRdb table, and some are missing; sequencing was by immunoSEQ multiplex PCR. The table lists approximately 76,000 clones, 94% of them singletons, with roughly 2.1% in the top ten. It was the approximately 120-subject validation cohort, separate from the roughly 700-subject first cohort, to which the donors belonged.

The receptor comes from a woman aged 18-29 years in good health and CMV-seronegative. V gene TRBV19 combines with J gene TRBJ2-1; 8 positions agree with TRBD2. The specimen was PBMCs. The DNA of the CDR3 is TGTGCCAGTAGTATCCCCGGGAGGGCCTACAATGAGCAGTTCTTC. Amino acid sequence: CASSIPGRAYNEQFF.